These 9 T cell receptor beta chains were all obtained from the same sample, sequenced in a study of OX40 agonist ivuxolimab in advanced cancers. Repertoires were generated with immunoSEQ multiplex PCR, while TCRdb's copy carries only in-frame clones and drops some. Seen here are approximately 82,000 clones, approximately 85% observed once, and the top ten hold under 3%. The material was CD4+ or CD8+ T cells sorted from blood, obtained in a trial of the OX40 agonist ivuxolimab. The receptors originated from an adult with an advanced solid tumor such as melanoma, head and neck, liver or kidney cancer.

The gene calls are TRBV2 and TRBJ2-3; TRBD1 or TRBD2 may be the D gene (5 bases each). This CDR3 is 15 amino acids long. V was clipped by 6 bases and J by 4 bases, with 17 bases between them. Germline CDR1 and CDR2: SNHLY and FYNNEI. The CDR3 protein is CASSGDGYSADTQYF. The CDR3 DNA reads as TGTGCCAGCAGCGGGGACGGATACAGCGCAGATACGCAGTATTTT.

The chain employs TRBV27 and TRBJ2-4; 13 bases match TRBD2. The CDR3 covers 14 residues. V was pared by 6 bases and J by 9 bases, with 5 bases of the junction left unmatched. Germline loops: CDR1 MNHEY, CDR2 SMNVEV (reference sequence). The CDR3 reads CASSPRLAGGIQYF. CDR3 in DNA: TGTGCCAGCAGCCCAAGACTAGCGGGGGGCATTCAGTACTTC.

This clone was observed once. J is TRBJ1-5 and V is TRBV28; TRBD1 matches at 8 bases. V shed 4 bases and J 3 bases; nucleotides not matched to a gene: 5. This CDR3 has 15 amino acids. Germline V gene lookup returns CDR1 MDHEN and CDR2 SYDVKM. CDR3 in amino acids: CASSSQDRDNQPQHF. In DNA form, the CDR3 reads TGTGCCAGCAGTTCCCAGGACAGGGACAATCAGCCCCAGCATTTT.

The rearrangement uses TRBV27 and TRBJ2-7, with D unclear. V dropped 0 bases and J dropped 9 bases, with 24 bases sitting between them. The V gene's germline CDR1 is MNHEY and CDR2 SMNVEV (reference sequence). This CDR3 contains 17 residues. The CDR3 here is CASSLSPPISQLRRQYF. In DNA form, the CDR3 reads TGTGCCAGCAGTTTATCGCCCCCAATCTCGCAACTTAGGAGGCAGTACTTC.

The chain couples TRBV20-1 to TRBJ2-7; a weak D match, TRBD2 (5 bases). CDR3 length equals 11 residues. In germline, CDR1 is DFQATT, CDR2 SNEGSKA (reference sequence). The ends were cut back, 4 bases at V and 9 bases at J, with 13 bases in the middle. CDR3 sequence reads: CSATPGLAQYF. CDR3 nucleotides: TGCAGTGCTACCCCCGGGCTAGCGCAGTACTTC.

This rearrangement joins TRBV5-4 to TRBJ1-2, with 8 positions matching TRBD1. Trimming at V came to 4 bases and at J to 4 bases, leaving 6 bases not matched to a gene. Germline lookup yields CDR1 SGHNT and CDR2 YYREEE (reference sequence). The length of the CDR3 is 14 residues. The CDR3 spells CASSPGQDLYGYTF. The CDR3 nucleotides are TGTGCCAGCAGCCCGGGACAGGACCTCTATGGCTACACCTTC.

J is TRBJ2-5 and V is TRBV4-2; 9 nucleotides align to TRBD1. CDR3 length equals 15 residues. Germline V gene lookup returns CDR1 LGHNA and CDR2 YNFKEQ. The V segment lost 2 bases and the J segment 5 bases; nucleotides outside the gene matches: 6. CDR3 in amino acids: CASSQSGQGGETQYF. Written as DNA, the CDR3 is TGTGCCAGCAGCCAATCGGGACAGGGAGGGGAGACCCAGTACTTC.

This clone was found a few times. V is TRBV19 and J is TRBJ1-2; D is ambiguous. The CDR3 totals 15 residues. Trimming pared 6 bases from V and 0 bases from J, leaving 14 bases between. Germline V gene sequence: CDR1 LNHDA, CDR2 SQIVND (reference sequence). The CDR3 region is CASSLVRGSNYGYTF. CDR3 DNA: TGTGCCAGTAGCCTGGTTCGGGGATCTAACTATGGCTACACCTTC.

The V and J genes are TRBV5-4 and TRBJ2-7; D perhaps matches TRBD1 (5 bases). CDR1 is SGHNT and CDR2 is YYREEE in the germline V gene (reference sequence). The CDR3 runs to 13 residues. The V end was cut by 0 bases, the J end by 7 bases, with 11 bases between. The CDR3 loop is CASSLVGAQEQYF. The CDR3 DNA is TGTGCCAGCAGCTTGGTTGGGGCACAAGAGCAGTACTTC.